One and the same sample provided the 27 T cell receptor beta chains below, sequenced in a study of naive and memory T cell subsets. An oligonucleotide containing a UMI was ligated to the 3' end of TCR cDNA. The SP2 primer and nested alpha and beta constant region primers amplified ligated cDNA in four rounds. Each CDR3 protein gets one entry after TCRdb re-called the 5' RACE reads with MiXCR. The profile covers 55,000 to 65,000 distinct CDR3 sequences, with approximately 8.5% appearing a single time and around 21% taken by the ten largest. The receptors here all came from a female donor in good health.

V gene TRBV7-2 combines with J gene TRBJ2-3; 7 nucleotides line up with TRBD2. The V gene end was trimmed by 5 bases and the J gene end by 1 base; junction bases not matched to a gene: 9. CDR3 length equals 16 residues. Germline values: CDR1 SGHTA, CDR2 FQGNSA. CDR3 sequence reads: CASSDGLVVGTDTQYF. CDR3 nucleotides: TGTGCCAGCAGCGACGGACTAGTCGTGGGCACAGATACGCAGTATTTT.

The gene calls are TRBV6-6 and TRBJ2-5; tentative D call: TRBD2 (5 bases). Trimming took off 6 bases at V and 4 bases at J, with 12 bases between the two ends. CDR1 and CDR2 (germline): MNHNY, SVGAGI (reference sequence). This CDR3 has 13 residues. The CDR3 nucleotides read TGTGCCAGCAGCGACTACGTTGGAGAGACCCAGTACTTC. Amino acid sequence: CASSDYVGETQYF.

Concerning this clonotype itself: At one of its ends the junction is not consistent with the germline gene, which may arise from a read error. The CDR3 DNA sequence: TGTGCCACCAGTCGGGGATTGGCCAGGTCGGGCTCTGGGGCCAACGTCCTGACTTTC. It codes for CATSRGLARSGSGANVLTF. This chain links TRBV27 with TRBJ2-6; D may be TRBD2 (5 bases). The V gene's germline CDR1 is MNHEY and CDR2 SMNVEV (reference sequence). The CDR3 totals 19 residues.

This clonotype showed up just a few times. Here the CDR3 reads CAIKPGNTEAFF. CDR3 coding DNA: TGTGCCATCAAACCTGGGAACACTGAAGCTTTCTTT. This chain joins TRBV10-3 and TRBJ1-1, with D hard to call. V was cut by 7 bases and J by 1 base, with 7 bases left in between. This CDR3 comprises 12 residues. Germline loops: CDR1 ENHRY, CDR2 SYGVKD.

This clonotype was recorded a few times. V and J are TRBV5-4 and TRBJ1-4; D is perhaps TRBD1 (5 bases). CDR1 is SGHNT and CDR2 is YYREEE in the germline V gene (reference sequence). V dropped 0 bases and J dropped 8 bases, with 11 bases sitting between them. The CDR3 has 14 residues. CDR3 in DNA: TGTGCCAGCAGCTTGGGACAGAAGAGCGAAAAACTGTTTTTT. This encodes CASSLGQKSEKLFF.

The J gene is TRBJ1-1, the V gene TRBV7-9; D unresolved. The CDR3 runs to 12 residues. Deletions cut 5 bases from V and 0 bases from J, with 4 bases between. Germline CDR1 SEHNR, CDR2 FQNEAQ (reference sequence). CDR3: CASSGLNTEAFF. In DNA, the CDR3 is TGTGCCAGCAGCGGGCTGAACACTGAAGCTTTCTTT.

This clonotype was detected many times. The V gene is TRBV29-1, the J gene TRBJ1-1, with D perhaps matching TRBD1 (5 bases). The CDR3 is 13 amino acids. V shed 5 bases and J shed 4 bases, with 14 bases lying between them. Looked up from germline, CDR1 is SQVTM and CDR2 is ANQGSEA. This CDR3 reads CSVSAGRGTEAFF. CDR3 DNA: TGCAGCGTTTCGGCAGGGAGGGGCACTGAAGCTTTCTTT. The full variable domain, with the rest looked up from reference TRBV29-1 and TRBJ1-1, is SAVISQKPSRDICQRGTSLTIQCQVDSQVTMMFWYRQQPGQSLTLIATANQGSEATYESGFVIDKFPISRPNLTFSTLTVSNMSPEDSSIYLCSVSAGRGTEAFFGQGTRLTVV.

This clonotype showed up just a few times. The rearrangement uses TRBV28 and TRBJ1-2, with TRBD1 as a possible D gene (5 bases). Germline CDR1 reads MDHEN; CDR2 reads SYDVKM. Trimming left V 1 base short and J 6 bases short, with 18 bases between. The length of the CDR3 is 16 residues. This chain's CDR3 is CASSLSYLGPSHGYTF. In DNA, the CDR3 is TGTGCCAGCAGTTTATCTTATTTGGGACCTTCCCATGGCTACACCTTC.

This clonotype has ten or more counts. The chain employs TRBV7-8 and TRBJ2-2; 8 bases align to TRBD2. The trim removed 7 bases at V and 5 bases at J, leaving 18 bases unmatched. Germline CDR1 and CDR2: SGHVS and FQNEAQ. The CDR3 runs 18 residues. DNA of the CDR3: TGTGCCAGCACCCTACCCCAACTAGCGGTTACGGGGACCGGGGAGCTGTTTTTT. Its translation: CASTLPQLAVTGTGELFF.

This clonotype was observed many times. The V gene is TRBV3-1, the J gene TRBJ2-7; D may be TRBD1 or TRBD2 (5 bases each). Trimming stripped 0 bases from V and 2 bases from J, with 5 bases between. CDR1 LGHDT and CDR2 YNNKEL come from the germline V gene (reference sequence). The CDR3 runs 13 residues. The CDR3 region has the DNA TGTGCCAGCAGCCAAGAGGGGGCCTACGAGCAGTACTTC. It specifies CASSQEGAYEQYF.

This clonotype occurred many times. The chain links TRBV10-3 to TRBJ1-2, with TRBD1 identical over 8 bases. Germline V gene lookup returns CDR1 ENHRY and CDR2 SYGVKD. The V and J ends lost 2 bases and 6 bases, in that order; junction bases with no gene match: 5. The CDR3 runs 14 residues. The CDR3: CAISEPDRGDGYTF. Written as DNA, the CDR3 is TGTGCCATCAGTGAGCCCGACAGGGGAGATGGCTACACCTTC.

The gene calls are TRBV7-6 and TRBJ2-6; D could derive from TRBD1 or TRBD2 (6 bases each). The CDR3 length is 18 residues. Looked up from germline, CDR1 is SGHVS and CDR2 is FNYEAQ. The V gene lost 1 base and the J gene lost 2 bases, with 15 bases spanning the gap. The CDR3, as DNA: TGTGCCAGCAGCTTAGACTTGAGGAGGGGGGCTGGGGCCAACGTCCTGACTTTC. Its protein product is CASSLDLRRGAGANVLTF.

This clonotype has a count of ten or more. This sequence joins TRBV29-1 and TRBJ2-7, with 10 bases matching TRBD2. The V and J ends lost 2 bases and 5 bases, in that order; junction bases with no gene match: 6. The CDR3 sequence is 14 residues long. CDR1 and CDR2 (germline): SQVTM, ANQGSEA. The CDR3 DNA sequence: TGCAGCGTTGAACCTAGCGGGAGTTTCAACGAGCAGTACTTC. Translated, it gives CSVEPSGSFNEQYF.

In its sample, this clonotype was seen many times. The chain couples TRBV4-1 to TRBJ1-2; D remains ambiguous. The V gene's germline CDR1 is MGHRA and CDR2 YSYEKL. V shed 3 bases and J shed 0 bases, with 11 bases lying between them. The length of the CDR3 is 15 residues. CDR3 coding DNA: TGCGCCAGCAGCCAGCTGGAAAGAACTAACTATGGCTACACCTTC. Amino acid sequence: CASSQLERTNYGYTF.

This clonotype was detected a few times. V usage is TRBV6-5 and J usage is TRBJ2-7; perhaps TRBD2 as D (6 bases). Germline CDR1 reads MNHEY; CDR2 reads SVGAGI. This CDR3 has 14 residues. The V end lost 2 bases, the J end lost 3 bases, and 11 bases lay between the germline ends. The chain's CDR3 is CASSYSAGFYEQYF. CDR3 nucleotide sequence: TGTGCCAGCAGTTACAGTGCGGGATTCTACGAGCAGTACTTC.

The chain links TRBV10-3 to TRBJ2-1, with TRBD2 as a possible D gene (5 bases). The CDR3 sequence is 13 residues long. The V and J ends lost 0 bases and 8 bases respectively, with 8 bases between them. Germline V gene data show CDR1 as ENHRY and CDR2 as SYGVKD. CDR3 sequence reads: CAISESQRDEQFF. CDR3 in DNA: TGTGCCATCAGTGAGTCTCAGAGGGATGAGCAGTTCTTC.

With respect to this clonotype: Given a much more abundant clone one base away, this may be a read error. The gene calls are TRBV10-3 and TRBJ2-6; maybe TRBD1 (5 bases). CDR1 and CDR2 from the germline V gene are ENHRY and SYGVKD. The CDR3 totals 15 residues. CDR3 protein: CAIPKGDSGASVLTF. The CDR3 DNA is TGTGCCATCCCAAAAGGGGATTCTGGGGCCAGCGTCCTGACTTTC.

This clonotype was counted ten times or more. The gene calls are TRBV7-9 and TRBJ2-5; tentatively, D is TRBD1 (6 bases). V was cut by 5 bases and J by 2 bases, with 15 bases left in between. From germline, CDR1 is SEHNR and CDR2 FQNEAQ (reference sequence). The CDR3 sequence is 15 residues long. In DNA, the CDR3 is TGTGCCAGCAGCCCGAACAGGGTTTCTCAAGAGACCCAGTACTTC. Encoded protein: CASSPNRVSQETQYF.

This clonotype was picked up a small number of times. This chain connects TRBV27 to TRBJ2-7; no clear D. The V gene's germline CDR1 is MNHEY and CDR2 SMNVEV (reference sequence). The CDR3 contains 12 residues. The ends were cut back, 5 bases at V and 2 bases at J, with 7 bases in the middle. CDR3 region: CASSPNAYEQYF. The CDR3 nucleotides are TGTGCCAGCAGTCCGAATGCCTACGAGCAGTACTTC.

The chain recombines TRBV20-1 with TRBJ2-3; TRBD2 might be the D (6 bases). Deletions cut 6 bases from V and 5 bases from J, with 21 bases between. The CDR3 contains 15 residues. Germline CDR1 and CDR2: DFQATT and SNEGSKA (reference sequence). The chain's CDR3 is CSAAGWRAVIDTQYF. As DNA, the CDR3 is TGCAGTGCGGCAGGGTGGAGGGCTGTTATAGATACGCAGTATTTT.

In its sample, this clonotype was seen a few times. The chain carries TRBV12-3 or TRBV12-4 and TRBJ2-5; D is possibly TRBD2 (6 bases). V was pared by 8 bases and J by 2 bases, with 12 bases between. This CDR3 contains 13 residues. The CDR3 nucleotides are TGTGCCAGCCTCGCCCGGGGGCAAGAGACCCAGTACTTC. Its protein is CASLARGQETQYF.

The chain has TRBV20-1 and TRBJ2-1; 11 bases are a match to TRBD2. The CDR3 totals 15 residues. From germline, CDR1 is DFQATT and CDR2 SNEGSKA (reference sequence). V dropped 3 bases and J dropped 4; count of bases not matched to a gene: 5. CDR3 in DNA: TGCAGTGCTAGCCTGACTAGCGGGGTTTACAATGAGCAGTTCTTC. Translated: CSASLTSGVYNEQFF.

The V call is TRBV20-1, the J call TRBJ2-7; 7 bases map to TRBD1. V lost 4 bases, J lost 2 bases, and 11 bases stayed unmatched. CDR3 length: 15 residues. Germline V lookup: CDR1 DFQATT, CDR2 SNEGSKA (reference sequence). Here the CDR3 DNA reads TGCAGTGCTATCCCACGGACAGGAACGACCTACGAGCAGTACTTC. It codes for CSAIPRTGTTYEQYF.

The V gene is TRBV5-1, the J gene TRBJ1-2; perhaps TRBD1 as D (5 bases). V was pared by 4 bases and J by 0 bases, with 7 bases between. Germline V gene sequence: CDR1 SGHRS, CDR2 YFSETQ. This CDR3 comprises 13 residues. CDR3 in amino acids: CASSGGSNYGYTF. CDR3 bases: TGCGCCAGCAGCGGGGGTTCTAACTATGGCTACACCTTC.

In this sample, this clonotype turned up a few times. In nucleotides, the CDR3 is TGTGCCAGCAGTTTATCACTCAATCAGCCCCAGCATTTT. Translation gives CASSLSLNQPQHF. The chain uses TRBV27 and TRBJ1-5; no clear D. The CDR3 covers 13 residues. CDR1 MNHEY and CDR2 SMNVEV come from the germline V gene (reference sequence). V was clipped by 0 bases and J by 3 bases, with 3 bases between them.

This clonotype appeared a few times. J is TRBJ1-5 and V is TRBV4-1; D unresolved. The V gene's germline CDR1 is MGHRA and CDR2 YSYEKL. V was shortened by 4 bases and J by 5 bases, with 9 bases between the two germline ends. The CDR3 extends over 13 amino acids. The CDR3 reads CASSPLSDQPQHF. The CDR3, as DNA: TGCGCCAGCAGCCCCCTATCAGATCAGCCCCAGCATTTT.

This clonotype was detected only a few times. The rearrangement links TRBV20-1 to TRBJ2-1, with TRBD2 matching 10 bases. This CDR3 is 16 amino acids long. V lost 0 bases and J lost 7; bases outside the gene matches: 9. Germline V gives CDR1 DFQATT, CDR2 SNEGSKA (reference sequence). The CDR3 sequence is CSAREMSGRGRNEQFF. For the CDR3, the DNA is TGCAGTGCTAGAGAGATGAGCGGGAGGGGGAGGAATGAGCAGTTCTTC.